This record concerns one TCR beta chain sequence. The source of the sample is a study of blood T cell repertoires in COVID-19. About the research overall: Donors in the United States, Italy and Spain gave samples during acute or convalescent COVID-19. T cells, B-cell-depleted T cells, or PBMCs provided the cDNA or gDNA that served as material.

Sequenced by immunoSEQ multiplex PCR; TCRdb stores in-frame clones only, minus some. There are fewer than 350,000 clones in the sample; approximately 83% occur only once, and around 4.5% lies in the top ten. The age range of participants was 18 to 89 years, with residence in about two dozen US areas. Clinical history as reported by participants underpinned cohort assignment. Sequenced sample: PBMCs or T cells enriched from blood (not recorded which). The TCR sequence derives from a woman aged 40 to 55 with acute COVID-19.

CDR3 bases: TGTGCCAGCAGCAACAGATATTCACCCCTCCACTTT. Its protein is CASSNRYSPLHF. The chain links TRBV7-9 to TRBJ1-6; D unclear. Per the germline V gene, CDR1 is SEHNR and CDR2 is FQNEAQ (reference sequence). There are 12 residues in the CDR3. V lost 5 bases and J 8 bases, leaving 7 bases between the germline ends.